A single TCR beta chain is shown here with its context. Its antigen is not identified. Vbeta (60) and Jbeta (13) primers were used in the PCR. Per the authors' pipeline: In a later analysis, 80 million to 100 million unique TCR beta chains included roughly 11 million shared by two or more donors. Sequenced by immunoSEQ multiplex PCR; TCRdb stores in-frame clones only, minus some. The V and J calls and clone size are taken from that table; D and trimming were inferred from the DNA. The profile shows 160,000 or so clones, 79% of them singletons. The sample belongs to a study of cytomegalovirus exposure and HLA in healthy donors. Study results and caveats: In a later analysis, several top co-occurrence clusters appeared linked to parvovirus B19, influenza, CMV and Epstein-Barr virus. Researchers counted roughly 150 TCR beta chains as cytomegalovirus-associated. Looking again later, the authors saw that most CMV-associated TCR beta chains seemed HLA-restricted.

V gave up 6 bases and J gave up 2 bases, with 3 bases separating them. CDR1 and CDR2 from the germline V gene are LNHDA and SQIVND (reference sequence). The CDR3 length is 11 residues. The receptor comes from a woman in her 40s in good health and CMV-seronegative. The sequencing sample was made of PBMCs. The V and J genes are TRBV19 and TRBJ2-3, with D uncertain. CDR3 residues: CASSHTDTQYF. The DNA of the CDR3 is TGTGCCAGTAGCCACACAGATACGCAGTATTTT.